These 10 T cell receptor beta chains came from one sample sequenced in a study of T cell responses to AZD1222 COVID-19 vaccine. TCRdb's table, derived via immunoSEQ multiplex PCR, lists solely in-frame clones and lacks some. The sample carries under 200,000 clones, roughly nine tenths recorded once. The sample in question was peripheral blood, obtained 28 days after the second dose of the MenACWY control vaccine. These receptors were obtained from an adult who received the MenACWY meningococcal vaccine as a control.

The rearrangement uses TRBV6-4 and TRBJ1-2, with no clear D. This CDR3 spans 13 amino acids. Germline V gene lookup returns CDR1 MRHNA and CDR2 SNTAGT. Deletions cut 1 base from V and 11 bases from J, with 14 bases between. The CDR3 nucleotides are TGTGCCAGCAGTGACTTGCCCGGGATGGGGTACACCTTC. It is translated as CASSDLPGMGYTF.

The J gene is TRBJ1-3, the V gene TRBV28; TRBD1 aligns across 11 bases. Germline CDR1 and CDR2: MDHEN and SYDVKM. The CDR3 consists of 14 residues. V shed 5 bases and J 7 bases; nucleotides not matched to a gene: 4. The CDR3 region has the DNA TGTGCCAGCAGTAGGGACAGGGGGGGGAACACCATATATTTT. Translation gives CASSRDRGGNTIYF.

The chain combines TRBV19 with TRBJ1-1, with 8 positions matching TRBD1. CDR3 length: 15 amino acids. V lost 5 bases to trimming and J lost 1 base; unmatched junction nucleotides: 6. Germline lookup yields CDR1 LNHDA and CDR2 SQIVND (reference sequence). CDR3 nucleotide sequence: TGTGCCAGTAGTTCGACAGGGGCAACGAACACTGAAGCTTTCTTT. Protein: CASSSTGATNTEAFF.

V and J are TRBV11-3 and TRBJ2-1; TRBD2 agrees at 11 bases. The CDR3 runs 15 residues. V lost 5 bases, J lost 6 bases, and 6 bases stayed unmatched. Germline V gives CDR1 SGHNT, CDR2 YENEEA. The CDR3 spells CASSRLAGGSNEQFF. In DNA form, the CDR3 reads TGTGCCAGCAGCCGGCTAGCGGGAGGTTCCAATGAGCAGTTCTTC.

This clone is a singleton in its sample. This chain joins TRBV15 and TRBJ2-7; perhaps TRBD2 as D (7 bases). The germline V and J ends were trimmed by 0 bases and 5 bases, with 17 bases remaining between them. Germline loops: CDR1 LNHNV, CDR2 YYDKDF (reference sequence). This CDR3 contains 16 residues. This chain's CDR3 is CATSRDLSGEGDEQYF. DNA for the CDR3: TGTGCCACCAGCAGAGATCTTTCAGGGGAGGGCGACGAGCAGTACTTC.

This chain joins TRBV4-1 and TRBJ2-1; the match to TRBD1 covers 9 bases. CDR1 and CDR2 from the germline V gene are MGHRA and YSYEKL. V lost 4 bases to trimming and J lost 10 bases; unmatched junction nucleotides: 14. The CDR3 covers 16 residues. The DNA for the CDR3 is TGCGCCAGCAGCCGGCAAAGCGCGGGACAGGGAACGGAGCAGTTCTTC. It yields the protein CASSRQSAGQGTEQFF.

In this sample, this clone turned up once. V and J are TRBV28 and TRBJ1-6; 11 nucleotides match TRBD1. V was pared by 1 base and J by 7 bases, with 6 bases of the junction left unmatched. The CDR3 consists of 17 residues. Germline CDR1 and CDR2: MDHEN and SYDVKM. CDR3 nucleotides: TGTGCCAGCAGTTTATCTCGGGACAGGGGGTTAAATTCACCCCTCCACTTT. It is translated as CASSLSRDRGLNSPLHF.

The V call is TRBV9, the J call TRBJ1-3, with TRBD1 identical over 8 bases. Germline lookup yields CDR1 SGDLS and CDR2 YYNGEE. CDR3 size: 16 residues. The V segment lost 3 bases and the J segment 0 bases; nucleotides outside the gene matches: 5. Here the CDR3 reads CASSAGQEISGNTIYF. CDR3 DNA sequence: TGTGCCAGCAGCGCGGGACAGGAGATCTCTGGAAACACCATATATTTT. The whole variable domain, filled in from reference TRBV9 and TRBJ1-3, reads DSGVTQTPKHLITATGQRVTLRCSPRSGDLSVYWYQQSLDQGLQFLIQYYNGEERAKGNILERFSAQQFPDLHSELNLSSLELGDSALYFCASSAGQEISGNTIYFGEGSWLTVV.

V gene TRBV6-4 combines with J gene TRBJ1-6, with 8 bases fitting TRBD1. Germline CDR1 MRHNA, CDR2 SNTAGT. CDR3 length: 15 amino acids. Trimming removed 6 bases from V and 7 bases from J; junction bases left unmatched: 8. CDR3 DNA: TGTGCCAGCAGGGACAGGGAAGGGTCGAATTCACCCCTCCACTTT. Residues: CASRDREGSNSPLHF.

This rearrangement joins TRBV30 to TRBJ2-7, with 9 bases that match TRBD1. CDR1 and CDR2 from the germline V gene are GTSNPN and SVGIG (reference sequence). The V and J ends lost 4 bases and 7 bases, in that order; junction bases with no gene match: 8. The CDR3 is 13 residues long. The CDR3 loop is CAWTSWDREEQYF. The CDR3 bases are TGTGCCTGGACGAGCTGGGACAGGGAAGAGCAGTACTTC.